This paragraph covers one TCR beta chain sequence. TCR beta CDR3 regions were amplified from RNA. HTBI primers were used for first-round RT-PCR of the TCR CDR3. TCRdb reprocessed the multiplex PCR reads via MiXCR and lists one record per CDR3 protein. The sample consists of about 290,000 distinct CDR3 sequences, approximately 12% of them appearing once. The entry originates in a study of T cells in Graves' hyperthyroidism and ophthalmopathy. Overall study: Initial diagnosis, before any treatment, was when peripheral blood was collected.

Germline loops: CDR1 MGHRA, CDR2 YSYEKL. V lost 3 bases and J lost 4, with 20 bases in between. The CDR3 loop spans 17 amino acids. Orbital computed tomography, thyroid ultrasound, serum thyroxine and TRAb, and clinical symptoms together informed the diagnoses. PBMCs were collected from an approximately 10 ml volume of fresh peripheral blood. The chain joins TRBV4-1 to TRBJ2-3, with D perhaps TRBD2 (7 bases). This receptor was identified in a woman aged 25 to 39 with Graves' hyperthyroidism that later progressed to Graves' ophthalmopathy. The sample was blood. In DNA, the CDR3 is TGCGCCAGCAGCCACATGGGGGGGCGGGAGATCTCAGATACGCAGTATTTT. It is translated as CASSHMGGREISDTQYF.